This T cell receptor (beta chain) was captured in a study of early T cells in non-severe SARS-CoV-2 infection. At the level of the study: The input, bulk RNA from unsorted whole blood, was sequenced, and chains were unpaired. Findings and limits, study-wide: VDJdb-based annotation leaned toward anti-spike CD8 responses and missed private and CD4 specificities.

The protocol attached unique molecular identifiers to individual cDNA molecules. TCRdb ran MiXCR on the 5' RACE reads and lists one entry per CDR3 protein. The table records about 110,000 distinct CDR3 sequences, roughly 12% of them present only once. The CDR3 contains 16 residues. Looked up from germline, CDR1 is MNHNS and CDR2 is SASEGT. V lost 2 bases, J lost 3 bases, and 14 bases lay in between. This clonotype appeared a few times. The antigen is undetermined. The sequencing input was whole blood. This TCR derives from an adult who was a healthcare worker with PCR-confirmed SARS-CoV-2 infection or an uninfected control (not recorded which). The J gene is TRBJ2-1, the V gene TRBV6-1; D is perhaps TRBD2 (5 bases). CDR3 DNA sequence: TGTGCCAGCAGTGAATCGGGAAGACGAAGCTACAATGAGCAGTTCTTC. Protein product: CASSESGRRSYNEQFF.